These T cell receptor beta chains were read from a single sample in a study of blood T cell repertoires in COVID-19. Produced via immunoSEQ multiplex PCR; TCRdb's table is partial and in-frame only. The sample yields 150,000 or so clones, approximately 70% seen once. Sequenced sample: peripheral blood. These receptor sequences come from a woman aged 70-85 years with acute or convalescent COVID-19. CDR3s include the opening cysteine and the closing phenylalanine or tryptophan. The order of the fields is D gene, J gene, clone size, V gene, CDR3 DNA, CDR3 protein. D genes are given only for firm matches. Size tells how often a clone was seen (once, few, many) or the class of an expanded clone, and some rows leave it out.

>-|TRBJ1-5|few|TRBV27
TGTGCCAGCAGTTTCAATGGGGGGAGCAATCAGCCCCAGCATTTT
CASSFNGGSNQPQHF
>TRBD2|TRBJ2-7|-|TRBV20-1
TGCAGTGCTAGTCCTCTAGCGGGAGGCACCTACGAGCAGTACTTC
CSASPLAGGTYEQYF
>TRBD2|TRBJ2-7|-|TRBV19
TGTGCCAGTAGCGCCGGACTAGCTACCTACGAGCAGTACTTC
CASSAGLATYEQYF
>-|TRBJ1-6|-|TRBV30
TGTGCCTGGAGTCCCGCCGGTAGATCACCCCTCCACTTT
CAWSPAGRSPLHF
>TRBD1|TRBJ2-1|-|TRBV14
TGTGCCAGCAGCCTGGGACAGTTCAATGAGCAGTTCTTC
CASSLGQFNEQFF
>TRBD1|TRBJ1-1|-|TRBV29-1
TGCAGCGTCAAATGGACAGGGGTCACTGAAGCTTTCTTT
CSVKWTGVTEAFF
>-|TRBJ1-1|once|TRBV9
TGTGCCAGCAGCGTAGGGCCCCCCGGAGGCATGTCCATGAACACTGAAGCTTTCTTT
CASSVGPPGGMSMNTEAFF
>-|TRBJ2-3|-|TRBV29-1
TGCAGCGCCGATTCCCGGGAGCCCACAGATACGCAGTATTTT
CSADSREPTDTQYF
>-|TRBJ2-7|-|TRBV2
TGTGCCAGCAGTGTTGGCAGGAACGAGCAGTACTTC
CASSVGRNEQYF
>TRBD2|TRBJ2-1|few|TRBV28
TGTGCCAGCAGTTTATTGGCTAGCGGAGTGTACAATGAGCAGTTCTTC
CASSLLASGVYNEQFF
>-|TRBJ2-3|-|TRBV4-3
TGCGCCAGCAGCCAAGATACCAGCGGTGTCACAGATACGCAGTATTTT
CASSQDTSGVTDTQYF
>TRBD1|TRBJ1-2|-|TRBV6-5
TGTGCCAGCAGTTACTCAGCAGGGGGCCTCTCCTATGGCTACACCTTC
CASSYSAGGLSYGYTF
>TRBD2|TRBJ2-7|-|TRBV14
TGTGCCAGCAGCCCCAGCGGCGGGAGTACTTTCGAGCAGTACTTT
CASSPSGGSTFEQYF
>TRBD1|TRBJ1-2|-|TRBV15
TGTGCCACCAGCGTTCAGGGGGCTCCGCACTATGGCTACACCTTC
CATSVQGAPHYGYTF